This entry concerns a single TCR beta chain. The antigen remains unidentified. Germline loops: CDR1 MNHNS, CDR2 SASEGT. V lost 5 bases and J lost 4; bases outside the gene matches: 10. The CDR3 spans 16 residues. Sequence data for DNA of cultured CD4+ T cells were generated by the Oncomine TCR Beta short-read assay. Someone extracted genomic DNA from cultured CD4+ T cells. TCRdb analysed the PCR reads with MiXCR anew, one entry per CDR3 protein. The sample shows about 13,000 distinct CDR3 sequences, about four fifths of them seen only once. The data derive from a study of vaccination and CD4 T cells after COVID-19. Study background: Following dose two, a median around 69 days (range 14 to 241) passed before post-vaccine samples were taken.

As to treatment: roughly ten-day PBMC culture with coronavirus spike peptide pools or control peptides (ViraFEST assay). Culture conditions combined 2.2 million or so PBMCs per well with about 9 IU/ml IL-2 and 8.5 to 10 ug/ml peptide pools. The medium had half its volume replaced with fresh IL-2 medium on days 3 and 7. This TCR came from a human donor who had recovered from COVID-19. The sample consisted of CD4+ T cells from blood, cultured in vitro. The rearrangement links TRBV6-1 to TRBJ2-3, with 9 bases lining up with TRBD2. In DNA, the CDR3 is TGTGCCAGCAGTAAGACTAGCGGACTCCCCGCAGATACGCAGTATTTT. It encodes CASSKTSGLPADTQYF.